The following is a T cell receptor (beta chain) sequence with its context. This clone was seen more than once but under ten times. It has no known antigen specificity. Gene names, together with germline sequences, are murine for this receptor. The read ends 1 residue before the CDR3 terminus; that terminus is restored from the germline J gene. The record originates from a study of tissue T cells after allogeneic stem cell transplantation (dated by TCRdb to the early 2020s). In terms of the full investigation: TCR beta repertoires were profiled across many tissues obtained from research autopsies of patients with and without GVHD, as well as in mouse models of GVHD. The human arm was a prospective observational study without blinding or randomization.

General study outcomes and caveats: In both patients and mice, only a limited portion of the TCR repertoire detected in tissues was captured by blood and spleen T cells. Only a few T cell clones appeared in more than one patient, yet motif-based clustering showed tissue-specific repertoire signatures that were shared between patients. Within patients, how anatomically similar the tissues were was a key factor in shaping TCR repertoire composition, regardless of disease or transplant status. Sampling depth was acknowledged as a limitation, and the patient cohort was both small and clinically heterogeneous. Which tissue TCRs were alloreactive or antigen-specific was not determined in the study, and some of the clones might have been host cells that persisted.

Including cysteine and phenylalanine, the CDR3 has 14 amino acids. The DNA covers only part of the CDR3, 39 bases in frame from base 1. V is shortened by 0 bases, J by 1 base, and the region joining them spans 5 bases. CDR1 is given as NNHNN and CDR2 as SYGAGS, both from the germline V gene (reference sequence). Libraries were prepared through the immunoSEQ multiplex PCR assay. TCRbeta CDR3 sequencing was done by Adaptive Biotechnologies at survey depth, reporting CDR3 sequences, V/J genes, productive frequency and template counts. TCR beta CDR3 regions were amplified from genomic DNA rather than RNA. The authors' pipeline ran thus. Jensen-Shannon divergence served to quantify pairwise repertoire overlap between tissues, with 0 meaning identical and 1 meaning complete divergence. Tissues were clustered by single-linkage agglomerative hierarchical clustering of pairwise JSD values, and the clustering results were displayed as dendrograms. GLIPH2 was run on all patient samples with simulation_depth 1000, kmer_min_depth 3, cdr3_length_cutoff 8, keeping groups with more than two unique CDR3s. A standardized tissue-overlap score was generated by extrapolating Jaccard GLIPH-group overlap across patients to a standard repertoire size of 1000 clones. Associations of diversity with clinical or experimental variables used linear mixed-effect models with tissue fixed effects and individual random effects. TCRdb provides this immuneACCESS table in a form limited to in-frame rearrangements. Some clones are lacking; in checked studies, under half of them reflect an unresolved V gene, and why the rest are absent is not known. V and J calls and clone size are those listed in that table; D and trimming were worked out from the DNA. The sample data list 8,800 or so clones, and around half of these were observed just once. More than 7% of the sample is in the top ten clones.

The time point label, read with the paper, signifies: mouse harvest day 7 after allogeneic transplant. Each mouse graft, delivered by tail vein injection, combined 10^6 splenic CD5+ T cells with 10^7 T-cell-depleted bone marrow cells. GVHD in mice was modeled with a major MHC-mismatch B6 (H2b) into BALB/c (H2d) model, and tissues were profiled at day 7 or 14. On day 7 or 14 post-transplant, mouse tissues and retro-orbital blood were harvested with separate sterile tools for each animal, and livers were flushed before harvest. Before genomic DNA isolation with the DNeasy Blood & Tissue Kit, mouse tissues were minced using razor blades in buffered saline.

This clonotype was obtained from a female BALB/c mouse given C57BL/6 T cells with graft-versus-host disease after an allogeneic hematopoietic cell transplant. The sequenced material came from gut tissue. The chain is made from TRBV13-2 and TRBJ2-1, with no confident D gene call. The sequenced part of the CDR3 DNA is TGTGCCAGCGGTGATGCACAAAACTATGCTGAGCAGTTC. It translates as CASGDAQNYAEQF. The full-length CDR3 reads as CASGDAQNYAEQFF.